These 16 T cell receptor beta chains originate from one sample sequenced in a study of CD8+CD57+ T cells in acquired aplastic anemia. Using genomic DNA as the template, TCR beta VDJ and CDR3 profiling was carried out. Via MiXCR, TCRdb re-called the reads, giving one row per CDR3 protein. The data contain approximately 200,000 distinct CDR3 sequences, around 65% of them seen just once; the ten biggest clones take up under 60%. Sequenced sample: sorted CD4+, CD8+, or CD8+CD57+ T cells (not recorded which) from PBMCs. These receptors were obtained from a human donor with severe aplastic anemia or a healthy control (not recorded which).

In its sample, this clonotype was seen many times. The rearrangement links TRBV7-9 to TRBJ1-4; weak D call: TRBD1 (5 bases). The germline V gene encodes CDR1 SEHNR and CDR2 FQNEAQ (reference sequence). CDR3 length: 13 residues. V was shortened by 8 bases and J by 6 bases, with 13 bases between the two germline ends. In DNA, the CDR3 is TGTGCCAGCGGTGAAGGCAGGGATGAAAAACTGTTTTTT. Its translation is CASGEGRDEKLFF.

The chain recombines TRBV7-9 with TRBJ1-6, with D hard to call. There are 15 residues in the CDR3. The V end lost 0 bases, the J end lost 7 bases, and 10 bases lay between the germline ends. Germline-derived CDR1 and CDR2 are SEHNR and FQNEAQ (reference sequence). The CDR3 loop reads CASSLALRGNSPLHF. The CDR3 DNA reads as TGTGCCAGCAGCTTAGCCCTCCGTGGGAATTCACCCCTCCACTTT.

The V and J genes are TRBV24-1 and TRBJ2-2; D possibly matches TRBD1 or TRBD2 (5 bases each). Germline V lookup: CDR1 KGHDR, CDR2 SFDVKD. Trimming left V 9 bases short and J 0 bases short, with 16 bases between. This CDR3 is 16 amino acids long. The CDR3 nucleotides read TGTGCCACCGAGGGCAGGGAAGGGGCGAACACCGGGGAGCTGTTTTTT. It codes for CATEGREGANTGELFF.

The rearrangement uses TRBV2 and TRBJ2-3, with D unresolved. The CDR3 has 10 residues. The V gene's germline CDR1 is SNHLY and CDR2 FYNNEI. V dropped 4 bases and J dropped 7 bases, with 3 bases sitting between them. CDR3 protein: CASSGYTQYF. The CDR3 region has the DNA TGTGCCAGCAGTGGATATACGCAGTATTTT.

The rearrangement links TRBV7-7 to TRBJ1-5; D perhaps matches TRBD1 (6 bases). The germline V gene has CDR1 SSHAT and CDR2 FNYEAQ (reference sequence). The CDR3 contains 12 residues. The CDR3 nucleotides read TGTCGTCAGGGGTTTAGCAATCAGCCCCAGCATTTT. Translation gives CRQGFSNQPQHF.

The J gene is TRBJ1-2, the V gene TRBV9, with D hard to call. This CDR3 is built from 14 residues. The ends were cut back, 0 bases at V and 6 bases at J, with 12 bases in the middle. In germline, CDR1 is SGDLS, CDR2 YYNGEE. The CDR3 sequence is CASSVAFQADGYTF. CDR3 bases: TGTGCCAGCAGCGTAGCATTCCAGGCCGATGGCTACACCTTC.

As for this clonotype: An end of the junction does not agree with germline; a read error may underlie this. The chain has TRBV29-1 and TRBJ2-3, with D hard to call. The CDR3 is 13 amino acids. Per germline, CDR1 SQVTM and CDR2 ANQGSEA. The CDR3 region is CSVDSTRADTQYF. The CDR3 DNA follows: TGCAGCGTTGATTCTACCCGGGCAGACACGCAGTATTTT.

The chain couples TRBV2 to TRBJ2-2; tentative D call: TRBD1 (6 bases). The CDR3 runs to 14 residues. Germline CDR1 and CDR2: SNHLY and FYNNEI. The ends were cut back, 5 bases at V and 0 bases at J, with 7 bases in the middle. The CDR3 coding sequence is TGTGCCAGCAGTCGGACAGCGAACACCGGGGAGCTGTTTTTT. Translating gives CASSRTANTGELFF.

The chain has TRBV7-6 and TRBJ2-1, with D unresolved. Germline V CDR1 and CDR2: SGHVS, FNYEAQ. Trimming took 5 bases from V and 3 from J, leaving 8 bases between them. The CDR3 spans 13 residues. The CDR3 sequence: CASSLDNYNEQFF. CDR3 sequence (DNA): TGTGCCAGCAGCCTTGACAACTACAATGAGCAGTTCTTC. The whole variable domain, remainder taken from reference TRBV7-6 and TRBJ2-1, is GAGVSQSPRYKVTKRGQDVALRCDPISGHVSLYWYRQALGQGPEFLTYFNYEAQQDKSGLPNDRFSAERPEGSISTLTIQRTEQRDSAMYRCASSLDNYNEQFFGPGTRLTVL.

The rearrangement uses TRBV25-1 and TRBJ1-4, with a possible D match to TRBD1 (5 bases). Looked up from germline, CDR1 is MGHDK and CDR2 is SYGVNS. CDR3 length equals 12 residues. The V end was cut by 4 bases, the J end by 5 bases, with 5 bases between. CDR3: CASSGDNEKLFF. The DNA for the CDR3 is TGTGCCAGCAGTGGGGACAATGAAAAACTGTTTTTT.

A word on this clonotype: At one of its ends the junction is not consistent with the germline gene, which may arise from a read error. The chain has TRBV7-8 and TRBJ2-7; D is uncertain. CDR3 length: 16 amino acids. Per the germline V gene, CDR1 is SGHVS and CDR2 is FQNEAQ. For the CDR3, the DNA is TGTGACAGCAGCTTGAGGCAGACTGGGATCTCCTACGAGCAGTACTTC. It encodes CDSSLRQTGISYEQYF.

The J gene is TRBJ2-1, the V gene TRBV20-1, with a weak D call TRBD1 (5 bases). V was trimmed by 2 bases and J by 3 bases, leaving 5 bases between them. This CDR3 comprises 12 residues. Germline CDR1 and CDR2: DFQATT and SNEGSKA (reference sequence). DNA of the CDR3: TGCAGTGCTAGAAGGGGCTACAATGAGCAGTTCTTC. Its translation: CSARRGYNEQFF.

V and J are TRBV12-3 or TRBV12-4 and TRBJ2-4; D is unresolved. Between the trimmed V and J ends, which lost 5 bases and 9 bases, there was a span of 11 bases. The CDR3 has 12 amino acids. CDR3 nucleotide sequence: TGTGCCAGCAGTCTTGACGGTGCCATTCAGTACTTC. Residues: CASSLDGAIQYF.

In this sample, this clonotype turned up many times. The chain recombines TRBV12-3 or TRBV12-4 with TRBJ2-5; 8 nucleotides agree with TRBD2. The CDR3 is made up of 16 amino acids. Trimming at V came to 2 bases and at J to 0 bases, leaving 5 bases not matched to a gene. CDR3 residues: CASSLSGGGDQETQYF. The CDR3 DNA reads TGTGCCAGCAGTTTATCCGGGGGGGGCGACCAAGAGACCCAGTACTTC.

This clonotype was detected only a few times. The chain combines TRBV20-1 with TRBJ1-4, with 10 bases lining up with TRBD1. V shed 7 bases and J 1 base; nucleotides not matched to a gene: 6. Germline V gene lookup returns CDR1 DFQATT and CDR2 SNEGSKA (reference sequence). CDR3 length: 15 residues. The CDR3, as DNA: TGCAGTGTTACGGACAGGGGGGTAACTAATGAAAAACTGTTTTTT. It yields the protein CSVTDRGVTNEKLFF.

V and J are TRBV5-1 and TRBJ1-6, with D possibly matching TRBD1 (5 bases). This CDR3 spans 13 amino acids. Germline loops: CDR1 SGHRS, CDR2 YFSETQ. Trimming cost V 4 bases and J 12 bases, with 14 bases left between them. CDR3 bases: TGCGCCAGCAGCGTGACAGCTGCCGAACCCCTCCACTTT. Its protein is CASSVTAAEPLHF.